This T cell receptor beta chain stems from a study of PD-1 blockade in classical Hodgkin lymphoma. All the patients suffered relapse after autologous stem cell transplantation, and brentuximab vedotin exposure differed. The CDR3 contains 16 residues. Trimming pared 5 bases from V and 0 bases from J, leaving 15 bases between. The V gene's germline CDR1 is SGHDT and CDR2 YYEEEE. Here immunoSEQ multiplex PCR was the method, and the copy in TCRdb shows in-frame clones only, minus some. The profile covers about 43,000 clones, with 65% to 85% appearing a single time and 9.5% to 12% taken by the ten largest.

The clonotype originates from a human donor with classical Hodgkin lymphoma. Source: peripheral blood mononuclear cells (PBMCs), taken at baseline. The chain joins TRBV5-6 to TRBJ2-1; the D is unclear. This CDR3 is CASRLNPVSSYNEQFF. The CDR3 coding sequence is TGTGCCAGCAGACTCAATCCGGTTTCCTCCTACAATGAGCAGTTCTTC.